This T cell receptor (beta chain) was identified during a study of human T cells and chemical hapten exposure. MiXCR was run by TCRdb on the RACE reads, yielding one entry per CDR3 protein. The sample has around 330,000 distinct CDR3 sequences, 4.5% to 7% seen once. Time point in this sample: pre-sensitization, week 0. Treatment reported: therapeutic diphenylcyclopropenone sensitization with weekly scalp DPC. The V segment lost 4 bases and the J segment 11 bases; nucleotides outside the gene matches: 7. The length of the CDR3 is 13 residues. This clonotype was seen a handful of times. Sequences were derived from whole blood, sampled in connection with sensitization to the hapten diphenylcyclopropenone (DPC). The rearrangement joins TRBV12-3 or TRBV12-4 to TRBJ1-5, with 8 positions matching TRBD1. The sequence came from a woman younger than 30 with alopecia areata. Some clones in this sample may be carry-over from other donors' samples. CDR3 in DNA: TGTGCCAGCAGTTCAGGGGGCGAGTCGTCCCAGCATTTT. Amino acids: CASSSGGESSQHF.